A selection of T cell receptor beta chains follows, all from one sample in a study of beta chain features in type 1 diabetes. Measured with immunoSEQ multiplex PCR; TCRdb has only the in-frame clones, and not every one. The table records around 690,000 clones, 9.5% to 15% of them present only once. Sample: naive CD4+ T cells from blood. These receptors all stem from a man aged 25-45 years with type 1 diabetes. CDR3s include the opening cysteine and the closing phenylalanine or tryptophan. D genes are given only for firm matches. The size field is filled for only some rows; it gives once, few, many or a size class.

J gene	D gene	V gene	clone size	CDR3 protein	CDR3 DNA
TRBJ1-5	.	TRBV30	.	CAWSFGGSNQPQHF	TGTGCCTGGAGTTTTGGGGGTAGCAATCAGCCCCAGCATTTT
TRBJ1-2	.	TRBV5-1	few	CASSPYYSSRDGLGYTF	TGCGCCAGCAGCCCCTACTACTCTTCTCGGGACGGTCTTGGGTACACCTTC
TRBJ1-2	.	TRBV29-1	few	CSVTSSGGGYTF	TGCAGCGTTACCTCATCTGGGGGTGGCTACACCTTC
TRBJ2-4	TRBD1	TRBV29-1	.	CSVEEKGTGYNIQYF	TGCAGCGTTGAAGAGAAGGGGACAGGCTATAACATTCAGTACTTC
TRBJ1-1	.	TRBV27	.	CASSLGVPPTTSPPNTEAFF	TGTGCCAGCAGTTTAGGGGTCCCCCCCACAACTTCTCCCCCTAACACTGAAGCTTTCTTT
TRBJ2-5	.	TRBV5-6	.	CASSLVSGETQYF	TGTGCCAGCAGCTTGGTGTCAGGGGAGACCCAGTACTTC
TRBJ1-2	.	TRBV15	.	CATSRKQGVGGYTF	TGTGCCACCAGCAGAAAACAGGGAGTCGGTGGCTACACCTTC
TRBJ1-2	TRBD1	TRBV27	few	CASSFQGARGYTF	TGTGCCAGCAGTTTCCAGGGGGCGCGGGGCTACACCTTC
TRBJ2-5	.	TRBV11-2	.	CASSLVASQETQYF	TGTGCCAGCAGCTTAGTGGCCAGCCAAGAGACCCAGTACTTC
TRBJ2-3	.	TRBV12-5	.	CASGSPNRVRLGSDTQYF	TGTGCTAGTGGTTCCCCTAACAGGGTCAGGTTGGGTTCAGATACGCAGTATTTT
TRBJ2-1	.	TRBV7-3	.	CASRVGVGSYNEQFF	TGTGCCAGCAGGGTTGGGGTGGGCTCCTACAATGAGCAGTTCTTC
TRBJ1-4	.	TRBV6-5	.	CASRLPGGTNEKLFF	TGTGCCAGCAGACTGCCGGGAGGGACTAATGAAAAACTGTTTTTT
TRBJ2-7	TRBD1	TRBV7-9	few	CASSLTGGSYEQYF	TGTGCCAGCAGCTTGACAGGGGGTTCCTACGAGCAGTACTTC
TRBJ2-7	TRBD2	TRBV6-5	few	CASGSAGGSYEQYF	TGTGCCAGCGGATCAGCGGGGGGCTCCTACGAGCAGTACTTC
TRBJ2-7	.	TRBV5-1	.	CASSPGQFSSYEQYF	TGCGCCAGCAGCCCTGGACAGTTTAGCTCCTACGAGCAGTACTTC
TRBJ2-1	TRBD2	TRBV27	.	CASSKNGGGSSYNEQFF	TGTGCCAGCAGTAAAAACGGGGGGGGAAGCTCCTACAATGAGCAGTTCTTC
TRBJ2-7	.	TRBV4-1	few	CASSQTVLLDEQYF	TGCGCCAGCAGCCAAACAGTACTTCTGGACGAGCAGTACTTC
TRBJ1-5	.	TRBV2	.	CASSKDSRNQPQHF	TGTGCCAGCAGTAAGGACAGCAGAAATCAGCCCCAGCATTTT
TRBJ2-7	TRBD2	TRBV18	once	CASSPTGTSGSYEQYF	TGTGCCAGCTCTCCAACCGGGACTAGCGGTTCCTACGAGCAGTACTTC
TRBJ2-2	.	TRBV5-1	.	CATRTSGVSGTGELFF	TGCGCCACCAGAACGTCAGGGGTCTCGGGAACCGGGGAGCTGTTTTTT
TRBJ2-5	TRBD1	TRBV5-1	.	CASSLGRGRETQYF	TGCGCCAGCAGCTTGGGCAGGGGGCGAGAGACCCAGTACTTC
TRBJ2-2	.	TRBV7-2	.	CASSQWDGTGELFF	TGTGCCAGCAGCCAATGGGACGGCACCGGGGAGCTGTTTTTT
TRBJ1-2	TRBD1	TRBV2	.	CASSAGQAGYGYTF	TGTGCCAGCAGTGCTGGACAGGCGGGATATGGCTACACCTTC
TRBJ1-2	.	TRBV6-5	few	CASSSPSGGYTF	TGTGCCAGCAGTTCCCCGTCCGGAGGCTACACCTTC
TRBJ1-6	.	TRBV11-3	few	CASSLQANSPLHF	TGTGCCAGCAGCTTACAGGCGAATTCACCCCTCCACTTT
TRBJ2-3	TRBD2	TRBV4-3	few	CASSQGVGGGPTDTQYF	TGCGCCAGCAGCCAAGGGGTCGGCGGGGGTCCCACAGATACGCAGTATTTT
TRBJ2-3	TRBD1	TRBV11-3	.	CASSSWTGDTDTQYF	TGTGCCAGCAGCTCGTGGACAGGGGACACAGATACGCAGTATTTT
TRBJ2-1	.	TRBV11-2	.	CASSLDYGTPSSYNEQFF	TGTGCCAGCAGCTTAGATTACGGGACGCCAAGCTCCTACAATGAGCAGTTCTTC
TRBJ2-3	.	TRBV7-4	.	CASSLALSRDTQYF	TGTGCCAGCAGCTTAGCGCTGTCGAGGGATACGCAGTATTTT
TRBJ2-7	.	TRBV7-3	.	CASSRAESSYEQYF	TGTGCCAGCAGCCGCGCGGAGAGCTCCTACGAGCAGTACTTC
TRBJ1-6	TRBD1	TRBV19	few	CASRQGINSPLHF	TGTGCCAGTAGACAGGGGATCAATTCACCCCTCCACTTT
TRBJ2-1	.	TRBV7-2	.	CASSRASPNEQFF	TGTGCCAGCAGCCGAGCTAGCCCAAATGAGCAGTTCTTC
TRBJ2-7	.	TRBV29-1	few	CSVTHGVGGGYEQYF	TGCAGCGTTACCCACGGGGTTGGTGGAGGCTACGAGCAGTACTTC
TRBJ2-3	.	TRBV7-2	few	CASSSQERTDTQYF	TGTGCCAGCAGCTCCCAAGAGCGGACAGATACGCAGTATTTT
TRBJ1-2	.	TRBV5-1	.	CASSLTGVGTRYGYTF	TGCGCCAGCAGCTTGACGGGGGTGGGAACTCGCTATGGCTACACCTTC
TRBJ2-1	TRBD1	TRBV2	.	CASSADRGTYNEQFF	TGTGCCAGCAGCGCGGACAGGGGAACCTACAATGAGCAGTTCTTC
TRBJ2-7	.	TRBV10-3	few	CAISEQGTYEQYF	TGTGCCATCAGTGAGCAGGGTACCTACGAGCAGTACTTC
TRBJ1-2	TRBD1	TRBV6-5	few	CASSRDRTNYGYTF	TGTGCCAGCAGTCGGGACAGGACTAACTATGGCTACACCTTC
TRBJ2-7	TRBD1	TRBV4-3	.	CASSLGTGAPYEQYF	TGCGCCAGCAGCCTCGGGACAGGGGCTCCCTACGAGCAGTACTTC
TRBJ1-2	.	TRBV4-2	few	CASSQERQYGYTF	TGTGCCAGCAGCCAAGAGCGGCAGTATGGCTACACCTTC
TRBJ2-4	TRBD2	TRBV10-3	.	CAISARASGARENIQYF	TGTGCCATCAGTGCAAGGGCTAGCGGGGCCCGGGAAAACATTCAGTACTTC
TRBJ1-4	.	TRBV6-5	few	CASSYSNREKLFF	TGTGCCAGCAGTTACTCGAACCGGGAAAAACTGTTTTTT
TRBJ1-5	.	TRBV4-2	.	CASSQDRRGASNQPQHF	TGTGCCAGCAGCCAAGATCGGAGAGGAGCTAGCAATCAGCCCCAGCATTTT
TRBJ1-2	.	TRBV7-3	.	CASSLMRKGRDGYTF	TGTGCCAGCAGCTTAATGAGGAAGGGCAGGGATGGCTACACCTTC
TRBJ1-6	TRBD1	TRBV7-3	.	CASSLTQGRSPLHF	TGTGCCAGCAGCTTAACACAGGGGAGATCACCCCTCCACTTT
TRBJ1-1	.	TRBV6-5	.	CASSYIGGSTEAFF	TGTGCCAGCAGTTATATCGGGGGAAGCACTGAAGCTTTCTTT
TRBJ2-2	.	TRBV11-2	few	CASSFGENTGELFF	TGTGCCAGCAGCTTCGGTGAGAACACCGGGGAGCTGTTTTTT
TRBJ2-7	.	TRBV7-2	few	CASSVRDGPYEQYF	TGTGCCAGCAGCGTCCGGGACGGACCCTACGAGCAGTACTTC
TRBJ1-2	.	TRBV19	.	CASIAGRASGVDYYGYTF	TGTGCCAGTATAGCGGGCCGAGCCAGCGGGGTAGATTACTATGGCTACACCTTC
TRBJ2-1	TRBD2	TRBV11-2	.	CASSLSGGYNEQFF	TGTGCCAGCAGCTTATCCGGGGGGTACAATGAGCAGTTCTTC
TRBJ2-5	.	TRBV11-2	.	CASCPRGRQETQYF	TGTGCCAGCTGCCCCCGGGGACGACAAGAGACCCAGTACTTC
TRBJ2-5	TRBD1	TRBV28	few	CASNPMGQGVKTQYF	TGTGCCAGCAACCCAATGGGACAGGGTGTAAAGACCCAGTACTTC
TRBJ2-1	.	TRBV5-1	.	CASSFKGLEQFF	TGCGCCAGCAGCTTTAAAGGACTAGAGCAGTTCTTC
TRBJ1-4	.	TRBV30	few	CAWSVVDEKLFF	TGTGCCTGGAGTGTAGTGGATGAAAAACTGTTTTTT
TRBJ2-3	TRBD2	TRBV28	.	CASSLLSGGASDTQYF	TGTGCCAGCAGTTTATTGAGCGGGGGGGCTTCAGATACGCAGTATTTT
TRBJ2-5	.	TRBV7-9	.	CASSYRQETQYF	TGTGCCAGCAGCTACAGACAAGAGACCCAGTACTTC
TRBJ2-1	.	TRBV5-6	.	CASSLVSQINEQFF	TGTGCCAGCAGCTTGGTATCTCAAATAAATGAGCAGTTCTTC
TRBJ2-3	.	TRBV28	.	CASKLQGADTQYF	TGTGCCAGCAAACTACAGGGAGCAGATACGCAGTATTTT